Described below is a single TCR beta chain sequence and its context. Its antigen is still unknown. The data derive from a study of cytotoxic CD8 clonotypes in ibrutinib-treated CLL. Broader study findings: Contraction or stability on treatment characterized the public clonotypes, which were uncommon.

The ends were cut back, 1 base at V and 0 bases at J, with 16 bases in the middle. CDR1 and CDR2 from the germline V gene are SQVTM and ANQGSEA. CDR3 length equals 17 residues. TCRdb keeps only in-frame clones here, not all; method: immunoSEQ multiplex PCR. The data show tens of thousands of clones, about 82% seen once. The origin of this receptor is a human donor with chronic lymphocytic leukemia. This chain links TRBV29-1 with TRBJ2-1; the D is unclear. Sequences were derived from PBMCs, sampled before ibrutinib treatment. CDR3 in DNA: TGCAGCGTTGAAGCGGGTGCTGCTTACCTCTCCTACAATGAGCAGTTCTTC. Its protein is CSVEAGAAYLSYNEQFF.